One sample yielded the 28 T cell receptor beta chains listed below, sequenced in a study of T cell responses to AZD1222 COVID-19 vaccine (dated by TCRdb to the early 2020s). Library prep was done by the immunoSEQ multiplex PCR assay. The immuneACCESS repertoire file appears here via TCRdb, limited to in-frame rearrangements. These files lack a portion of the clones; in checked studies, under half of the deficit traces to unresolved V genes, and the cause of the others is not known. The sample contains under 70,000 clones, 70% to 90% of them found a single time. The top ten clones comprise approximately 14% of the sample. The time point tag for this specimen amounts to: about 28 days (+/-7) after the second vaccine dose. Sequenced here: peripheral blood, sampled 28 days after the second AZD1222 dose. Receptors were obtained from an adult who received the AZD1222 COVID-19 vaccine.

The chain combines TRBV3-1 (or the pseudogene TRBV3-2) with TRBJ1-1; the D gene is possibly TRBD1 (5 bases). Germline values: CDR1 LGHDT, CDR2 YNNKEL (reference sequence). The V end was cut by 6 bases, the J end by 5 bases, with 13 bases between. This CDR3 is 13 amino acids long. CDR3 DNA: TGTGCCAGCAGGGGCGGGACGAGGACTGAAGCTTTCTTT. Translation: CASRGGTRTEAFF.

This chain uses TRBV5-4 with TRBJ2-2; D may be TRBD2 (6 bases). The CDR3 has 15 amino acids. Germline lookup yields CDR1 SGHNT and CDR2 YYREEE (reference sequence). Deletions cut 3 bases from V and 0 bases from J, with 9 bases between. DNA for the CDR3: TGTGCCAGCAGCTCGGGACTCTCGAACACCGGGGAGCTGTTTTTT. Translation: CASSSGLSNTGELFF.

The rearrangement links TRBV11-3 to TRBJ2-7; D is undetermined. Trimming took off 3 bases at V and 0 bases at J, with 9 bases between the two ends. There are 14 residues in the CDR3. Germline V gene data show CDR1 as SGHNT and CDR2 as YENEEA. The CDR3 coding sequence is TGTGCCAGCAGCTTGGAACCAAACTCCTACGAGCAGTACTTC. Its translation is CASSLEPNSYEQYF. Full variable domain (rest looked up from reference TRBV11-3 and TRBJ2-7): EAGVVQSPRYKIIEKKQPVAFWCNPISGHNTLYWYLQNLGQGPELLIRYENEEAVDDSQLPKDRFSAERLKGVDSTLKIQPAELGDSAVYLCASSLEPNSYEQYFGPGTRLTVT.

The chain carries TRBV11-3 and TRBJ2-1; 12 bases align to TRBD2. The J segment lost 8 bases and the V segment lost 6 bases, leaving 8 bases of the junction unmatched. The CDR3 extends over 15 amino acids. The germline V gene has CDR1 SGHNT and CDR2 YENEEA. In DNA form, the CDR3 reads TGTGCCAGCAGACCGACTAGCGGGAGATGGTATGAGCAGTTCTTC. Its translation: CASRPTSGRWYEQFF.

The chain joins TRBV19 to TRBJ2-1, with 11 bases matching TRBD2. Germline V lookup: CDR1 LNHDA, CDR2 SQIVND (reference sequence). J was trimmed by 7 bases and V by 10 bases; bases with no gene match: 6. This CDR3 is 13 amino acids long. CDR3 protein: CATSGRPGNEQFF. The CDR3 DNA reads as TGTGCCACTAGCGGGAGGCCGGGAAATGAGCAGTTCTTC.

This clone was detected only once. This chain links TRBV6-2 or TRBV6-3 with TRBJ2-2; D unresolved. The CDR3 has 15 amino acids. V was trimmed by 5 bases and J by 2 bases, leaving 12 bases between them. Germline loops: CDR1 MNHEY, CDR2 SVGEGT. The CDR3 here is CASSLTLPNTGELFF. The CDR3 nucleotides read TGTGCCAGCAGTCTCACACTCCCTAACACCGGGGAGCTGTTTTTT.

The rearrangement uses TRBV11-3 and TRBJ1-1; D ambiguous. V dropped 5 bases and J dropped 1 base, with 8 bases sitting between them. Per germline, CDR1 SGHNT and CDR2 YENEEA. The CDR3 runs to 13 residues. DNA for the CDR3: TGTGCCAGCAGCCGGTCATCGAACACTGAAGCTTTCTTT. Its protein product is CASSRSSNTEAFF.

The V gene is TRBV3-1 (or the pseudogene TRBV3-2), the J gene TRBJ2-7; unclear D gene. The CDR3 totals 13 residues. The germline V and J ends were trimmed by 5 bases and 7 bases, with 15 bases remaining between them. Germline-derived CDR1 and CDR2 are LGHDT and YNNKEL (reference sequence). CDR3 loop: CASSSTSTGEQYF. DNA for the CDR3: TGTGCCAGCAGCAGCACTTCAACCGGGGAGCAGTACTTC.

This rearrangement joins TRBV9 to TRBJ1-1; TRBD1 agrees at 7 bases. The J segment lost 2 bases and the V segment lost 3 bases, leaving 19 bases of the junction unmatched. The germline CDR1 and CDR2 sequences are SGDLS and YYNGEE. This CDR3 is built from 19 residues. CDR3 sequence reads: CASSAFQGGEGGSNTEAFF. The CDR3 nucleotides read TGTGCCAGCAGCGCCTTCCAGGGTGGGGAAGGGGGCTCAAACACTGAAGCTTTCTTT. The full variable domain, completed using reference TRBV9 and TRBJ1-1, is DSGVTQTPKHLITATGQRVTLRCSPRSGDLSVYWYQQSLDQGLQFLIQYYNGEERAKGNILERFSAQQFPDLHSELNLSSLELGDSALYFCASSAFQGGEGGSNTEAFFGQGTRLTVV.

The V call is TRBV25-1, the J call TRBJ1-2; the D is unclear. Trimming removed 3 bases from V and 7 bases from J, with 15 bases in between. Germline-derived CDR1 and CDR2 are MGHDK and SYGVNS. There are 14 residues in the CDR3. CDR3 DNA sequence: TGTGCCAGCAGTGACGATATTGGGATTGGTGGCTACACCTTC. Its protein product is CASSDDIGIGGYTF.

This chain joins TRBV27 and TRBJ2-4; TRBD2 agrees at 8 bases. The CDR3 is 13 residues long. Germline V gene sequence: CDR1 MNHEY, CDR2 SMNVEV (reference sequence). The V gene end was trimmed by 8 bases and the J gene end by 6 bases; junction bases not matched to a gene: 6. The CDR3, as DNA: TGTGCCAGCGGGTGGACTAGCAGAAACATTCAGTACTTC. Translated: CASGWTSRNIQYF.

The J gene is TRBJ2-1, the V gene TRBV15; 10 bases match TRBD2. The CDR3 has 14 residues. The V and J ends lost 1 base and 14 bases, in that order; junction bases with no gene match: 8. Germline V gives CDR1 LNHNV, CDR2 YYDKDF (reference sequence). CDR3 bases: TGTGCCACCAGCAGAGGAGAGCGGGAGGGCCCGAAGTTCTTC. Protein product: CATSRGEREGPKFF.

This clone was seen a few times. The chain carries TRBV19 and TRBJ2-2; D is ambiguous. CDR1 is LNHDA, CDR2 SQIVND, per germline (reference sequence). V was shortened by 1 base and J by 4 bases, with 10 bases between the two germline ends. The CDR3 is 15 residues long. The CDR3 region is CASSIVGRSTGELFF. The CDR3 region has the DNA TGTGCCAGTAGTATAGTGGGTAGGAGCACCGGGGAGCTGTTTTTT.

J is TRBJ2-7 and V is TRBV21-1; the tabulated D call, TRBD1, remains unverified against the DNA. TRBV21-1 counts as a pseudogene. The CDR3 contains 11 residues. The CDR3 coding sequence is TGTGCCAGCACCCACACGGGGACATCGATCTTC. Translation: CASTHTGTSIF.

The V call is TRBV9, the J call TRBJ1-5, with a weak D call TRBD1 (5 bases). V gave up 0 bases and J gave up 9 bases, with 10 bases separating them. Germline V gene data show CDR1 as SGDLS and CDR2 as YYNGEE. This CDR3 region has 13 residues. The CDR3 protein is CASSVGGSGPQHF. DNA of the CDR3: TGTGCCAGCAGCGTAGGGGGGTCGGGGCCCCAGCATTTT. The full variable domain, rest sourced from reference TRBV9 and TRBJ1-5, is DSGVTQTPKHLITATGQRVTLRCSPRSGDLSVYWYQQSLDQGLQFLIQYYNGEERAKGNILERFSAQQFPDLHSELNLSSLELGDSALYFCASSVGGSGPQHFGDGTRLSIL.

V is TRBV27 and J is TRBJ2-1, with 8 bases identical to TRBD1. V lost 6 bases to trimming and J lost 6 bases; unmatched junction nucleotides: 10. CDR3 length: 15 amino acids. The germline V gene encodes CDR1 MNHEY and CDR2 SMNVEV (reference sequence). CDR3 amino acids: CASSPRTGKGNEQFF. Here the CDR3 DNA reads TGTGCCAGCAGCCCACGGACAGGGAAGGGCAATGAGCAGTTCTTC.

This rearrangement joins TRBV7-2 to TRBJ1-1; 8 bases agree with TRBD1. Germline V CDR1 and CDR2: SGHTA, FQGNSA. This CDR3 spans 15 amino acids. The J segment lost 0 bases and the V segment lost 5 bases, leaving 5 bases of the junction unmatched. CDR3 loop: CASSPRTGLNTEAFF. For the CDR3, the DNA is TGTGCCAGCAGCCCCCGGACAGGGCTGAACACTGAAGCTTTCTTT.

This clone appeared once. The chain recombines TRBV7-2 with TRBJ2-3, with TRBD2 as a possible D gene (7 bases). Per the germline V gene, CDR1 is SGHTA and CDR2 is FQGNSA. V shed 6 bases and J shed 4 bases, with 20 bases lying between them. CDR3 length equals 16 residues. The CDR3 DNA sequence: TGTGCCAGCAGTCGAGGGGGAGGGAGGGTAGCAGATACGCAGTATTTT. Protein product: CASSRGGGRVADTQYF.

The chain links TRBV19 to TRBJ1-1, with 8 bases aligning to TRBD1. The CDR3 runs to 14 residues. V lost 4 bases to trimming and J lost 4 bases; unmatched junction nucleotides: 5. Germline assignment: CDR1 LNHDA and CDR2 SQIVND (reference sequence). CDR3 sequence (DNA): TGTGCCAGTAGTACTGACAGGGGAGGCACTGAAGCTTTCTTT. Translation gives CASSTDRGGTEAFF.

The chain is built from TRBV21-1 and TRBJ1-2. TRBV21-1 is labeled a pseudogene. CDR3 length: 16 amino acids. Here the CDR3 reads CASPAPTGPPRYGYTF. The CDR3 bases are TGTGCCAGCCCAGCCCCCACGGGACCCCCAAGATATGGCTACACCTTC.

J is TRBJ1-2 and V is TRBV18; 8 bases fit TRBD1. In germline, CDR1 is KGHSH, CDR2 LQKENI. V was pared by 5 bases and J by 5 bases, with 7 bases of the junction left unmatched. The CDR3 runs to 14 residues. This CDR3 is CASSSRGRFYGYTF. CDR3 in DNA: TGTGCCAGCTCATCCAGGGGGCGTTTTTATGGCTACACCTTC.

The V and J genes are TRBV19 and TRBJ1-5; D remains unclear. The CDR3 consists of 12 residues. The germline V and J ends were trimmed by 3 bases and 0 bases, with 0 bases remaining between them. CDR1 LNHDA and CDR2 SQIVND come from the germline V gene (reference sequence). In DNA form, the CDR3 reads TGTGCCAGTAGTATTAGCAATCAGCCCCAGCATTTT. Translation gives CASSISNQPQHF. Filled out from reference TRBV19 and TRBJ1-5, the complete variable domain reads DGGITQSPKYLFRKEGQNVTLSCEQNLNHDAMYWYRQDPGQGLRLIYYSQIVNDFQKGDIAEGYSVSREKKESFPLTVTSAQKNPTAFYLCASSISNQPQHFGDGTRLSIL.

The chain has TRBV5-8 and TRBJ2-1; D call uncertain. Germline values: CDR1 SGHTS, CDR2 YDEGEE. V shed 1 base and J shed 6 bases, with 5 bases lying between them. This CDR3 has 12 residues. In DNA, the CDR3 is TGTGCCAGCAGCTTGAGGCCCAATGAGCAGTTCTTC. This gives the protein CASSLRPNEQFF.

J is TRBJ2-3 and V is TRBV4-2, with 7 positions matching TRBD2. The V gene end was trimmed by 1 base and the J gene end by 4 bases; junction bases not matched to a gene: 5. In germline, CDR1 is LGHNA, CDR2 YNFKEQ. The CDR3 runs 15 residues. The CDR3 here is CASSQGASGPDTQYF. The CDR3 DNA follows: TGTGCCAGCAGCCAAGGGGCTAGCGGCCCAGATACGCAGTATTTT.

This chain connects TRBV2 to TRBJ2-6, with D hard to call. CDR3 length equals 13 residues. Germline V lookup: CDR1 SNHLY, CDR2 FYNNEI. V gave up 5 bases and J gave up 4 bases, with 6 bases separating them. The CDR3 DNA reads as TGTGCCAGCAGTTACTTAGGGGCCAACGTCCTGACTTTC. Its translation is CASSYLGANVLTF.

The CDR3 loop is CASSSSGGRGYEQYF. The CDR3 DNA follows: TGTGCCAGCAGCTCCAGTGGCGGGAGAGGTTACGAGCAGTACTTC. The gene calls are TRBV2 and TRBJ2-7, with 7 bases aligning to TRBD2. V dropped 6 bases and J dropped 4; count of bases not matched to a gene: 12. Germline CDR1 SNHLY, CDR2 FYNNEI. This CDR3 is 15 amino acids long.

The chain links TRBV6-5 to TRBJ2-1, with TRBD2 matching over 9 bases. The V segment lost 6 bases and the J segment 7 bases; nucleotides outside the gene matches: 10. The CDR3 runs 15 residues. The germline CDR1 and CDR2 sequences are MNHEY and SVGAGI. The CDR3 nucleotides are TGTGCCAGCAGCCCCGGACTAGCGAGGTCGAATGAGCAGTTCTTC. Translation gives CASSPGLARSNEQFF.

This clone was counted only a few times. V usage is TRBV2 and J usage is TRBJ1-2; 10 nucleotides match TRBD1. Germline V gene sequence: CDR1 SNHLY, CDR2 FYNNEI. J was trimmed by 8 bases and V by 6 bases; bases with no gene match: 9. CDR3 size: 14 residues. This CDR3 reads CASRRGTGDRGYTF. In nucleotides, the CDR3 is TGTGCCAGCAGGAGGGGGACAGGGGACCGGGGCTACACCTTC.